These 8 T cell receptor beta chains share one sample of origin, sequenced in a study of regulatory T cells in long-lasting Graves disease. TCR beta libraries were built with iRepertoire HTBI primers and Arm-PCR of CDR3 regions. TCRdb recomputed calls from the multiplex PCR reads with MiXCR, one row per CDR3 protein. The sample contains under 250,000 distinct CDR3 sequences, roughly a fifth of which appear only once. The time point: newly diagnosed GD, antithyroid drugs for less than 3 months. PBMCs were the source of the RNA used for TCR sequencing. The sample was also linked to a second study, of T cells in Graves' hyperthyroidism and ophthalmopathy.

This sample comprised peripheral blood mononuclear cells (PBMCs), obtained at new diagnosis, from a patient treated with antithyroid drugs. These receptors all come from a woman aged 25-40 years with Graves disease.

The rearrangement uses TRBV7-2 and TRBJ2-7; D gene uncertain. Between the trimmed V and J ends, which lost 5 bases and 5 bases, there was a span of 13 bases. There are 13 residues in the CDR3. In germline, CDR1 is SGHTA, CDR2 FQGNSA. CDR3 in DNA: TGTGCCAGCAGCCATATCCGGTGGGACGAGCAGTACTTC. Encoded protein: CASSHIRWDEQYF.

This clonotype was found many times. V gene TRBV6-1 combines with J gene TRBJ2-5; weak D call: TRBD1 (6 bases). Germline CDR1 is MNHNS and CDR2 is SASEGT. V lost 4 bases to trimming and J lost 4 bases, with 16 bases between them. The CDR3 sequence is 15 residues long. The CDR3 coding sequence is TGTGCCAGCAGTGTGGGCAGGGGTTTTCTAGAGACCCAGTACTTC. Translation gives CASSVGRGFLETQYF.

This CDR3 is CASRGTGSNQPQHF. In nucleotides, the CDR3 is TGTGCCAGCAGGGGGACAGGTAGCAATCAGCCCCAGCATTTT. The chain joins TRBV28 to TRBJ1-5; 8 positions match TRBD1. CDR1 is MDHEN, CDR2 SYDVKM, per germline. CDR3 length: 14 residues. J lost 0 bases, V lost 6 bases, and 1 base had no gene match. Full variable domain (rest looked up from reference TRBV28 and TRBJ1-5): DVKVTQSSRYLVKRTGEKVFLECVQDMDHENMFWYRQDPGLGLRLIYFSYDVKMKEKGDIPEGYSVSREKKERFSLILESASTNQTSMYLCASRGTGSNQPQHFGDGTRLSIL.

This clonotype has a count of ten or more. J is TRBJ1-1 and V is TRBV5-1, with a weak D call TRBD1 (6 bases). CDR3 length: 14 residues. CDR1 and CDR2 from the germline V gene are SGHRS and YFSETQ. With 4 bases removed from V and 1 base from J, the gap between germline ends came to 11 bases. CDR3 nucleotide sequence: TGCGCCAGCAGCCCGGGAGGGGGGAACACTGAAGCTTTCTTT. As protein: CASSPGGGNTEAFF.

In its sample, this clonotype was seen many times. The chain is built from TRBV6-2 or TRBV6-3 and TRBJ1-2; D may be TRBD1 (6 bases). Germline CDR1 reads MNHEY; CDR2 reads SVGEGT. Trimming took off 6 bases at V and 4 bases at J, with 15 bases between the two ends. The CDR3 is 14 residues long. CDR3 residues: CASRRYGGGYGYTF. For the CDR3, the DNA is TGTGCCAGCAGACGTTACGGGGGCGGCTATGGCTACACCTTC.

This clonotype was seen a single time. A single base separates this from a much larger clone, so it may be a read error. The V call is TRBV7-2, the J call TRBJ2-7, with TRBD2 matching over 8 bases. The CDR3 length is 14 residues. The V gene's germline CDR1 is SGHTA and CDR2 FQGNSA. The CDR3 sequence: CASSQAGEWYEQHF. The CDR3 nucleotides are TGTGCCAGCAGTCAAGCGGGAGAGTGGTACGAGCAGCACTTC.

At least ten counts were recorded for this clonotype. The CDR3 DNA follows: TGTGCCAGCAGTGCCGGGGTCACCAGGTACGAGCAGTACTTC. Residues: CASSAGVTRYEQYF. The rearrangement links TRBV6-2 or TRBV6-3 to TRBJ2-7, with a possible D match to TRBD2 (5 bases). V was cut by 5 bases and J by 4 bases, with 15 bases left in between. CDR1 MNHEY and CDR2 SVGEGT come from the germline V gene. The CDR3 runs to 14 residues.

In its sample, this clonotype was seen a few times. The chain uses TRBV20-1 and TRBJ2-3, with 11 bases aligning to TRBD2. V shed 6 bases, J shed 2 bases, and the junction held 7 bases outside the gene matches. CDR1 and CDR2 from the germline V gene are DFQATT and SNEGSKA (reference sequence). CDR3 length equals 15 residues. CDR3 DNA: TGCAGTGCGGGCGGACTAGCGGGTTCCACAGATACGCAGTATTTT. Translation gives CSAGGLAGSTDTQYF.